This T cell receptor beta chain originates from a study of shared clonotypes between healthy human individuals. Input per replicate PCR of unsorted PBMC was approximately 300 ng DNA, corresponding to 25,000 to 30,000 T cell genomes. Profiled with immunoSEQ multiplex PCR; TCRdb holds only in-frame clones, not every one. The table shows about 520,000 clones, with over 70% occurring only once. General study results and limits: Represented diversity, genetic and exposure-history alike, was limited by few donors.

HIV-negative, healthy adults without recent acute infections or vaccinations were the donors. The count of this clone is one. Its antigen remains unknown. The sequencing input was PBMCs. The sequence was collected from a woman aged 40 to 49 in good health. Some clones in this sample may be carry-over from other donors' samples.

The CDR3 DNA follows: TGTGCCAGCAGCGTAAACACGGCAGATACGCAGTATTTT. Its translation is CASSVNTADTQYF. The V call is TRBV9, the J call TRBJ2-3; D not resolved. The CDR3 is 13 amino acids. With 1 base removed from V and 4 bases from J, the gap between germline ends came to 7 bases. CDR1 is SGDLS and CDR2 is YYNGEE in the germline V gene.